The T cell receptor beta chain under discussion was sequenced for a study of T-cell reconstitution after alpha-beta-depleted transplantation in children. For TCRbeta, the library was prepared with unique molecular identifiers. TCRdb reprocessed the PCR reads via MiXCR and lists one record per CDR3 protein. This table holds some 590,000 distinct CDR3 sequences, 8% to 11% found once. This CDR3 comprises 21 residues. V dropped 1 base and J dropped 3; count of bases not matched to a gene: 13. The chain has TRBV7-1 and TRBJ2-1, with 15 nucleotides matching TRBD2. TRBV7-1 carries the ORF label, with uncertain function. The sample here was PBMCs from the stem cell graft donor, taken from the stem cell graft. The TCR comes from a human donor who donated a stem cell graft to a child with acute myeloid leukemia. The CDR3 DNA reads as TGTGCCAGCAGCTCAGAGAGACGGACTAGCGGGAGGGCCTATTTCTACAATGAGCAGTTCTTC. It specifies CASSSERRTSGRAYFYNEQFF.